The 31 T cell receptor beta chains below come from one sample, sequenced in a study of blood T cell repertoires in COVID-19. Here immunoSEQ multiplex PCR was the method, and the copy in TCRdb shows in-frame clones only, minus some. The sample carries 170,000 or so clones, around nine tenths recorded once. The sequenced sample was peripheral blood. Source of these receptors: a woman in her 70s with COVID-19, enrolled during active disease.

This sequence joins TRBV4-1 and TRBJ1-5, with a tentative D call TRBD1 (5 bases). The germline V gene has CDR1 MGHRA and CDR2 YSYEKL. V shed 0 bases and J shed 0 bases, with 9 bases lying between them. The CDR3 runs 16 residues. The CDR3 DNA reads TGCGCCAGCAGCCAAGAATGGGGGGATAGCAATCAGCCCCAGCATTTT. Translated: CASSQEWGDSNQPQHF.

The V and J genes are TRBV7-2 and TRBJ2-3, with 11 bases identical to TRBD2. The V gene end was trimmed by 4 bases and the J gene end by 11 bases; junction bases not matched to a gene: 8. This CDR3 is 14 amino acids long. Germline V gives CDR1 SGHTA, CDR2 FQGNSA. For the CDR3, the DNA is TGTGCCAGCAGCTCCACTAGCGGGAGTAGGAGGCAGTATTTT. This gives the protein CASSSTSGSRRQYF.

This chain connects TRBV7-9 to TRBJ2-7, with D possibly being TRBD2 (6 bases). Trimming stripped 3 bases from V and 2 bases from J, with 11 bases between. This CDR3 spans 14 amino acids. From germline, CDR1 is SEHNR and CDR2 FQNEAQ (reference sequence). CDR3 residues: CASSFGGPPYEQYF. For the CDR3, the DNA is TGTGCCAGCAGCTTCGGGGGACCGCCCTACGAGCAGTACTTC.

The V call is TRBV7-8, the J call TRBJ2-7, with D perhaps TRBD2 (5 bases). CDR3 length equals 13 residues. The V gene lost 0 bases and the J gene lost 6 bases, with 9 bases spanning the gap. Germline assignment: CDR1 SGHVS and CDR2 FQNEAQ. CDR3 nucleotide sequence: TGTGCCAGCAGCTTAGCGAGGGTAACCGAGCAGTACTTC. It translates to CASSLARVTEQYF.

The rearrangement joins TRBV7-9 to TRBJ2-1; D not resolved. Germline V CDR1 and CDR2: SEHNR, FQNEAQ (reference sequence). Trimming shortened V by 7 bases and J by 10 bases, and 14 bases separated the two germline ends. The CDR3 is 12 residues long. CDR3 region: CASTRSDSEQFF. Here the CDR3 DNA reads TGTGCCAGCACCCGAAGTGACTCCGAGCAGTTCTTC.

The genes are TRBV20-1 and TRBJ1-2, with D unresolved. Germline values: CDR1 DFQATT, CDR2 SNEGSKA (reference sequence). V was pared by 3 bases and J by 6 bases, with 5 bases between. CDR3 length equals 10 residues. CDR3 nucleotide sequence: TGCAGTGCTAGTGATAATGGCTACACCTTC. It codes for CSASDNGYTF.

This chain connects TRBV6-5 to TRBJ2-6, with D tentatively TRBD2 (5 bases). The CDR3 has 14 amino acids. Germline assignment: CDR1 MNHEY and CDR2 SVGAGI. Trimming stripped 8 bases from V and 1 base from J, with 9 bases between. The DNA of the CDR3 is TGTGCCAGCGGGAGAGAATCTGGGGCCAACGTCCTGACTTTC. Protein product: CASGRESGANVLTF.

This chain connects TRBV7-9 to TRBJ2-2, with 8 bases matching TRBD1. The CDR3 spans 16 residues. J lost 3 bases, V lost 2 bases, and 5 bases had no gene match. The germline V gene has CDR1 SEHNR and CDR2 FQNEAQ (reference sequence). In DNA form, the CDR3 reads TGTGCCAGCAGCTTACAGGGGGCGGTACACACCGGGGAGCTGTTTTTT. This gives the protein CASSLQGAVHTGELFF.

The CDR3 is CASSLVSVNYGYTF. The CDR3 DNA reads TGCGCCAGCAGCTTGGTGTCGGTTAACTATGGCTACACCTTC. This rearrangement joins TRBV5-1 to TRBJ1-2, with D uncertain. Germline assignment: CDR1 SGHRS and CDR2 YFSETQ. V gave up 0 bases and J gave up 1 base, with 7 bases separating them. The CDR3 runs 14 residues.

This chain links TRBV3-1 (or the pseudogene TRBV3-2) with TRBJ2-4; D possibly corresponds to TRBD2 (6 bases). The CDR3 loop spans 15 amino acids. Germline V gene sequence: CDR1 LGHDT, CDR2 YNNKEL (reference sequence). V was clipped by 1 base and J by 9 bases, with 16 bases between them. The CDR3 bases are TGTGCCAGCAGCCAAGGAAGTGGTCCCGGGGGCATTCAGTACTTC. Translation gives CASSQGSGPGGIQYF.

CDR3 amino acids: CSAGLAGEQYF. CDR3 DNA: TGCAGTGCCGGACTAGCGGGGGAGCAGTACTTC. V gene TRBV20-1 combines with J gene TRBJ2-7; 12 bases are shared with TRBD2. CDR3 size: 11 residues. Germline V gene lookup returns CDR1 DFQATT and CDR2 SNEGSKA (reference sequence). J lost 7 bases, V lost 6 bases, and 1 base had no gene match.

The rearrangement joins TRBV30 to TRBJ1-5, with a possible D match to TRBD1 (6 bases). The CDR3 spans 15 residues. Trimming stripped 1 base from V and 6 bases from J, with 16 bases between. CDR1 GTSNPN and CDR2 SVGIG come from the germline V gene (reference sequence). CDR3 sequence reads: CAWSEFGDRPQPQHF. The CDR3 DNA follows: TGTGCCTGGAGTGAATTCGGAGACAGGCCTCAGCCCCAGCATTTT.

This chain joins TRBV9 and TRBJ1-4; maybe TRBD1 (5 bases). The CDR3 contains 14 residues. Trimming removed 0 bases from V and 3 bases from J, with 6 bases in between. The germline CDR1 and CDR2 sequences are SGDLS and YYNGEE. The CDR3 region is CASSVGGANEKLFF. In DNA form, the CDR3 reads TGTGCCAGCAGCGTAGGGGGGGCTAATGAAAAACTGTTTTTT.

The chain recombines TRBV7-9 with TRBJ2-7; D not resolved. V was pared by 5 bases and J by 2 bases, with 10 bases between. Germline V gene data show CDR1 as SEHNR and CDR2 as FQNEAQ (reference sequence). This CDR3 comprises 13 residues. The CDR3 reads CASSIDVAYEQYF. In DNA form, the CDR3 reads TGTGCCAGCAGCATAGACGTAGCCTACGAGCAGTACTTC. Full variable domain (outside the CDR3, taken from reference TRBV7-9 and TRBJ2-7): DTGVSQNPRHKITKRGQNVTFRCDPISEHNRLYWYRQTLGQGPEFLTYFQNEAQLEKSRLLSDRFSAERPKGSFSTLEIQRTEQGDSAMYLCASSIDVAYEQYFGPGTRLTVT.

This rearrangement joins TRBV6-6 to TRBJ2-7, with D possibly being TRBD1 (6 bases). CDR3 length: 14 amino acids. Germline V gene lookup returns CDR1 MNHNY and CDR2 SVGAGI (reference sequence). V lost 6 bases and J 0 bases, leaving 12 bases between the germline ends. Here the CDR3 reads CASRKRQDSYEQYF. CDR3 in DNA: TGTGCCAGCAGGAAAAGACAGGACTCCTACGAGCAGTACTTC.

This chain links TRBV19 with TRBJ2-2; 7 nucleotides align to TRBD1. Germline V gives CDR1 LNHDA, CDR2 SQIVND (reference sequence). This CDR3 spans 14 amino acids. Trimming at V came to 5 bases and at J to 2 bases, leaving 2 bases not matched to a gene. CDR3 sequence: CASSAGGNTGELFF. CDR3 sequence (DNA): TGTGCCAGTAGTGCAGGGGGTAACACCGGGGAGCTGTTTTTT.

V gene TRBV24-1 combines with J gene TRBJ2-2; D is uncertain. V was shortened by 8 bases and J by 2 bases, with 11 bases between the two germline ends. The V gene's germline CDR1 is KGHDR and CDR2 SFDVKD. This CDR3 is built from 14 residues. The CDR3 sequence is CATTRSDNTGELFF. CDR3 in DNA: TGTGCCACCACCCGGAGTGATAACACCGGGGAGCTGTTTTTT.

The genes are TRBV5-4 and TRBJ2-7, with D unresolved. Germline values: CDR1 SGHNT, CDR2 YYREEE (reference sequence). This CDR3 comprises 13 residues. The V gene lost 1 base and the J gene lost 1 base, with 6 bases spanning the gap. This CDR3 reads CASSLINSYEQYF. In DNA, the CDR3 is TGTGCCAGCAGCTTGATCAATTCCTACGAGCAGTACTTC.

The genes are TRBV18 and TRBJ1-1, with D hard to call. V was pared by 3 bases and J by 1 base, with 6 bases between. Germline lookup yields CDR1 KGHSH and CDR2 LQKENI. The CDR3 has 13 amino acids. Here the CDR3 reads CASSPPQNTEAFF. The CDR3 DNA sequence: TGTGCCAGCTCACCTCCACAGAACACTGAAGCTTTCTTT.

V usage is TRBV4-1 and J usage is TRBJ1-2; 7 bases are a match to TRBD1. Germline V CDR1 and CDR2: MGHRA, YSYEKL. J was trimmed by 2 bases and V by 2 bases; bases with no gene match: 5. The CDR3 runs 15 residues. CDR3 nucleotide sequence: TGCGCCAGCAGCCAATCGGCGACAGGGAACTATGGCTACACCTTC. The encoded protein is CASSQSATGNYGYTF.

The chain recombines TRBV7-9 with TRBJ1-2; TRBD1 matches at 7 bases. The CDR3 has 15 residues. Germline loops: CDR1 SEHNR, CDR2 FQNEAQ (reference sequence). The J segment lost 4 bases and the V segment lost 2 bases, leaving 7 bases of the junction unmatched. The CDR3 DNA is TGTGCCAGCAGCTTATTTGACAGGGACGGCTATGGCTACACCTTC. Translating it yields CASSLFDRDGYGYTF.

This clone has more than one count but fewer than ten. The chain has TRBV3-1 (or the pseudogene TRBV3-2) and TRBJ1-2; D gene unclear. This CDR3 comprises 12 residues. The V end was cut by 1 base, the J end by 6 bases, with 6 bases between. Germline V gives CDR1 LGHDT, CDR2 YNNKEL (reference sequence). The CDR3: CASSQGWHGYTF. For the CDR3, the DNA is TGTGCCAGCAGCCAAGGGTGGCATGGCTACACCTTC.

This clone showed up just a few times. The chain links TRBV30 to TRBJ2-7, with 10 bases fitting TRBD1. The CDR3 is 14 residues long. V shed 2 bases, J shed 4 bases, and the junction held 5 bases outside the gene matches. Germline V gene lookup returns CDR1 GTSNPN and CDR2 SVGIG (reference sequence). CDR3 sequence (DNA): TGTGCCTGGAGTATGGGGACAGGGGAATACGAGCAGTACTTC. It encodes CAWSMGTGEYEQYF.

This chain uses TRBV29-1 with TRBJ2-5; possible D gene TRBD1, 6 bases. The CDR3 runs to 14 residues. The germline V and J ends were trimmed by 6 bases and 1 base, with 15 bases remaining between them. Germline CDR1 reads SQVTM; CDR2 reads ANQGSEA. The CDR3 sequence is CSVDRDNFQETQYF. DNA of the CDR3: TGCAGCGTGGACCGGGACAACTTCCAAGAGACCCAGTACTTC.

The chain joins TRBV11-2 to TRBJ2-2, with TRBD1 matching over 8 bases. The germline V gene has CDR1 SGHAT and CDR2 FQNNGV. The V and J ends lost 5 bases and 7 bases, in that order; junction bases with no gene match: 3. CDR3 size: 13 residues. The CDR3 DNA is TGTGCCAGCAGCCGGACAGGGAACGGGGAGCTGTTTTTT. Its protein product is CASSRTGNGELFF. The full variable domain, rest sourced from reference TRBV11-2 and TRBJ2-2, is EAGVAQSPRYKIIEKRQSVAFWCNPISGHATLYWYQQILGQGPKLLIQFQNNGVVDDSQLPKDRFSAERLKGVDSTLKIQPAKLEDSAVYLCASSRTGNGELFFGEGSRLTVL.

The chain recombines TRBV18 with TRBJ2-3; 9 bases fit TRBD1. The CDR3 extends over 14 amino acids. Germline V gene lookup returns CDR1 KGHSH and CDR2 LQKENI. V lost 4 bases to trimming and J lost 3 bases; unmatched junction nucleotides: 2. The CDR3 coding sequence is TGTGCCAGCTCACAGGGACAGGGTACAGATACGCAGTATTTT. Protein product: CASSQGQGTDTQYF.

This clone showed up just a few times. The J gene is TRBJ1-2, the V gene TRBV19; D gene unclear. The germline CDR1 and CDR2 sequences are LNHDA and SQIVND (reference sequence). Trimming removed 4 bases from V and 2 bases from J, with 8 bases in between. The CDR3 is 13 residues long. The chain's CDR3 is CASSKTENYGYTF. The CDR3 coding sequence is TGTGCCAGTAGTAAGACTGAGAACTATGGCTACACCTTC.

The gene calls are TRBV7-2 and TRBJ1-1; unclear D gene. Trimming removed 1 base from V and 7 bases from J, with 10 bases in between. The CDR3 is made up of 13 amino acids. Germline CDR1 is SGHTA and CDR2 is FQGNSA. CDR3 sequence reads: CASSLELNHEAFF. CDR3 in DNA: TGTGCCAGCAGCTTAGAGCTAAACCATGAAGCTTTCTTT. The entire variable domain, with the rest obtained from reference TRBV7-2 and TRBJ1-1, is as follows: GAGVSQSPSNKVTEKGKDVELRCDPISGHTALYWYRQSLGQGLEFLIYFQGNSAPDKSGLPSDRFSAERTGGSVSTLTIQRTQQEDSAVYLCASSLELNHEAFFGQGTRLTVV.

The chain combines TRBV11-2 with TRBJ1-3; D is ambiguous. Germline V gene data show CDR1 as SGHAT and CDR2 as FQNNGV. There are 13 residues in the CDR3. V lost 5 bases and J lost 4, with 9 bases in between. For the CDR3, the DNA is TGTGCCAGCAGCCAAACGGTGGGAAACACCATATATTTT. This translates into CASSQTVGNTIYF.

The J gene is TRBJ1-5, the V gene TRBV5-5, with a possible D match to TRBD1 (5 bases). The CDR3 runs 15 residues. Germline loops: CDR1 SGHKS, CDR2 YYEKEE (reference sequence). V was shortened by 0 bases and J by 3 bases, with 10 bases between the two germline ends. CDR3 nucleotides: TGTGCCAGCAGCTTGGACCAGGGCCCCAATCAGCCCCAGCATTTT. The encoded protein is CASSLDQGPNQPQHF.

The CDR3 region is CASSVGPDFSGNTIYF. The CDR3 DNA is TGTGCCAGCAGCGTAGGACCCGACTTCTCTGGAAACACCATATATTTT. This chain links TRBV9 with TRBJ1-3; D not certain. V lost 0 bases to trimming and J lost 0 bases, with 10 bases between them. This CDR3 region has 16 residues. From germline, CDR1 is SGDLS and CDR2 YYNGEE.